The next 30 T cell receptor beta chains were all read from a single sample in a study of blood T cell repertoires in COVID-19. TCRdb's table, derived via immunoSEQ multiplex PCR, lists solely in-frame clones and lacks some. Of approximately 240,000 clones in the sample, roughly 84% were seen once. Sequenced sample: peripheral blood. The receptors stem from a middle-aged woman with active or convalescent COVID-19.

The chain couples TRBV6-2 or TRBV6-3 to TRBJ2-5; D possibly corresponds to TRBD2 (6 bases). The CDR3 runs 13 residues. The V end lost 4 bases, the J end lost 4 bases, and 10 bases lay between the germline ends. Per germline, CDR1 MNHEY and CDR2 SVGEGT. CDR3 amino acids: CASSSGRPETQYF. The CDR3 DNA sequence: TGTGCCAGCAGTTCGGGGAGGCCAGAGACCCAGTACTTC.

In its sample, this clone was seen a few times. The V call is TRBV6-5, the J call TRBJ2-7; TRBD1 is a possible D gene (6 bases). The V end lost 5 bases, the J end lost 3 bases, and 17 bases lay between the germline ends. Germline lookup yields CDR1 MNHEY and CDR2 SVGAGI. This CDR3 has 15 residues. Here the CDR3 reads CASSITRDTLYEQYF. As DNA, the CDR3 is TGTGCCAGCAGTATAACCCGGGACACCCTCTACGAGCAGTACTTC.

This clone occurred a few times. The chain uses TRBV4-2 and TRBJ1-1, with TRBD1 matching over 11 bases. The CDR3 loop spans 15 amino acids. CDR1 LGHNA and CDR2 YNFKEQ come from the germline V gene. Trimming at V came to 3 bases and at J to 2 bases, leaving 2 bases not matched to a gene. The DNA for the CDR3 is TGTGCCAGCAGCCAGGGGACAGGGGGAAACACTGAAGCTTTCTTT. Translation: CASSQGTGGNTEAFF.

This clone came up once. The chain has TRBV18 and TRBJ2-4; 8 nucleotides align to TRBD1. V lost 2 bases to trimming and J lost 7 bases; unmatched junction nucleotides: 10. CDR1 KGHSH and CDR2 LQKENI come from the germline V gene. This CDR3 contains 16 residues. The CDR3 DNA reads as TGTGCCAGCTCACCAGAGGACAGGGCGCTTAGGAACATTCAGTACTTC. Translated: CASSPEDRALRNIQYF.

V gene TRBV20-1 combines with J gene TRBJ1-2; D is unclear. Germline-derived CDR1 and CDR2 are DFQATT and SNEGSKA (reference sequence). V shed 5 bases and J shed 5 bases, with 3 bases lying between them. The CDR3 consists of 9 residues. As DNA, the CDR3 is TGCAGTGCTTCTTATGGCTACACCTTC. This encodes CSASYGYTF.

The chain recombines TRBV28 with TRBJ2-3, with D perhaps matching TRBD1 (5 bases). The CDR3 sequence is 14 residues long. Between the trimmed V and J ends, which lost 6 bases and 0 bases, there was a span of 10 bases. Germline V gene lookup returns CDR1 MDHEN and CDR2 SYDVKM. CDR3 coding DNA: TGTGCCAGCAGGCTCAGGGCTAGCACAGATACGCAGTATTTT. This sequence encodes CASRLRASTDTQYF.

This rearrangement joins TRBV10-3 to TRBJ2-2; maybe TRBD1 (6 bases). Trimming left V 6 bases short and J 6 bases short, with 8 bases between. This CDR3 region has 12 residues. Per germline, CDR1 ENHRY and CDR2 SYGVKD. CDR3 sequence (DNA): TGTGCCATCAGACAGGGTCCCGGGGAGCTGTTTTTT. It translates to CAIRQGPGELFF.

This chain connects TRBV5-4 to TRBJ2-2; TRBD1 might be the D (5 bases). Per germline, CDR1 SGHNT and CDR2 YYREEE (reference sequence). V lost 5 bases and J 7 bases, leaving 18 bases between the germline ends. The CDR3 totals 15 residues. Written as DNA, the CDR3 is TGTGCCAGCAGGCTAGGGGCAGCTAATAGCGGGGAGCTGTTTTTT. Translated, it gives CASRLGAANSGELFF.

This clone was detected only a few times. This rearrangement joins TRBV11-2 to TRBJ1-1, with TRBD1 matching over 7 bases. The CDR3 totals 17 residues. The V segment lost 2 bases and the J segment 3 bases; nucleotides outside the gene matches: 12. Germline V CDR1 and CDR2: SGHAT, FQNNGV. This chain's CDR3 is CASSLNRGGSLYTEAFF. The DNA for the CDR3 is TGTGCCAGCAGCTTAAATAGAGGGGGCAGTTTATACACTGAAGCTTTCTTT.

This clone was counted a few times. The V gene is TRBV6-4, the J gene TRBJ1-2, with D possibly matching TRBD1 (5 bases). Germline assignment: CDR1 MRHNA and CDR2 SNTAGT. The CDR3 covers 15 residues. V lost 8 bases, J lost 6 bases, and 22 bases lay in between. Written as DNA, the CDR3 is TGTGCCAGCTCAGCGACAAAAGGGACTCTGGATGGCTACACCTTC. Residues: CASSATKGTLDGYTF.

The chain employs TRBV9 and TRBJ1-4; weak D call: TRBD1 (5 bases). The CDR3 spans 13 residues. Trimming stripped 4 bases from V and 11 bases from J, with 15 bases between. Germline values: CDR1 SGDLS, CDR2 YYNGEE. The chain's CDR3 is CASSPGGGRKLFF. In DNA form, the CDR3 reads TGTGCCAGCAGCCCTGGGGGGGGGAGGAAACTGTTTTTT. Based on the CDR3 plus reference TRBV9 and TRBJ1-4, the full variable domain is DSGVTQTPKHLITATGQRVTLRCSPRSGDLSVYWYQQSLDQGLQFLIQYYNGEERAKGNILERFSAQQFPDLHSELNLSSLELGDSALYFCASSPGGGRKLFFGSGTQLSVL.

The genes are TRBV23-1 and TRBJ1-5, with a possible D match to TRBD1 (5 bases). TRBV23-1 has ORF status, its function being uncertain. The CDR3 is 17 residues long. Trimming took off 4 bases at V and 0 bases at J, with 16 bases between the two ends. Here the CDR3 DNA reads TGCGCCAGCAGTCCCCTTATGGACATATATAGCAATCAGCCCCAGCATTTT. Translating it yields CASSPLMDIYSNQPQHF.

The chain is built from TRBV28 and TRBJ1-2; 7 nucleotides agree with TRBD1. After removal of 1 base from V and 5 bases from J, the junction contained 4 bases not matched to a gene. This CDR3 is 14 amino acids long. In germline, CDR1 is MDHEN, CDR2 SYDVKM. The CDR3 nucleotides are TGTGCCAGCAGTTTATCCCACAGGGGATATGGCTACACCTTC. This codes for CASSLSHRGYGYTF.

This clone was seen just once. The chain joins TRBV19 to TRBJ1-1, with TRBD1 as a possible D gene (6 bases). Trimming took off 1 base at V and 1 base at J, with 10 bases between the two ends. CDR1 is LNHDA and CDR2 is SQIVND in the germline V gene (reference sequence). The CDR3 consists of 15 residues. CDR3 sequence: CASSIGSTGNTEAFF. The CDR3 DNA reads TGTGCCAGTAGTATAGGATCGACAGGGAACACTGAAGCTTTCTTT.

The V call is TRBV2, the J call TRBJ1-1, with TRBD1 identical over 10 bases. V dropped 6 bases and J dropped 4; count of bases not matched to a gene: 5. The germline V gene has CDR1 SNHLY and CDR2 FYNNEI. The CDR3 covers 14 residues. CDR3 residues: CASRGGQGSTEAFF. In nucleotides, the CDR3 is TGTGCCAGCAGGGGGGGACAGGGGAGCACTGAAGCTTTCTTT.

The chain joins TRBV2 to TRBJ2-7; possible D gene TRBD2, 5 bases. CDR1 and CDR2 from the germline V gene are SNHLY and FYNNEI. Trimming cost V 4 bases and J 7 bases, with 17 bases left between them. This CDR3 contains 14 residues. The CDR3 loop is CASSVPGSSGEQYF. As DNA, the CDR3 is TGTGCCAGCAGTGTTCCGGGGAGCAGTGGTGAGCAGTACTTC.

The genes are TRBV4-1 and TRBJ1-2; 7 bases map to TRBD1. V trimming: 4 bases; J trimming: 9 bases; junction bases outside the gene matches: 14. CDR3 size: 15 residues. The germline V gene has CDR1 MGHRA and CDR2 YSYEKL. The CDR3 is CASSRGTARDWRYTF. In DNA, the CDR3 is TGCGCCAGCAGCCGAGGGACAGCCCGGGATTGGCGCTACACCTTC.

This chain connects TRBV12-3 or TRBV12-4 to TRBJ2-3; 7 nucleotides agree with TRBD1. The CDR3 covers 12 residues. J lost 2 bases, V lost 8 bases, and 1 base had no gene match. The CDR3 nucleotides read TGTGCCAGCGGGACAGTCACAGATACGCAGTATTTT. Translating it yields CASGTVTDTQYF.

The chain uses TRBV12-3 or TRBV12-4 and TRBJ2-3; no definite D call. This CDR3 has 12 residues. Trimming removed 6 bases from V and 0 bases from J, with 4 bases in between. The CDR3 sequence: CASSRSTDTQYF. In DNA form, the CDR3 reads TGTGCCAGCAGCCGTAGCACAGATACGCAGTATTTT.

This clone qualifies as medium-sized. The CDR3 DNA reads as TGTGCCAGCAGTGAGACTAGCGGGAGCGAAGATACGCAGTATTTT. As protein: CASSETSGSEDTQYF. The V call is TRBV25-1, the J call TRBJ2-3, with 12 positions matching TRBD2. Germline-derived CDR1 and CDR2 are MGHDK and SYGVNS. Trimming removed 3 bases from V and 5 bases from J; junction bases left unmatched: 3. The CDR3 sequence is 15 residues long.

The CDR3 bases are TGCGCCAGCAGCTTGGCCGAGGGTGCAGGCACTGAAGCTTTCTTT. It yields the protein CASSLAEGAGTEAFF. The V call is TRBV5-1, the J call TRBJ1-1; D unclear. CDR3 size: 15 residues. The V end was cut by 0 bases, the J end by 4 bases, with 13 bases between. CDR1 and CDR2 (germline): SGHRS, YFSETQ.

As DNA, the CDR3 is TGTGCCAGCAGCCTACGGACTAGCGAGGCAGATACGCAGTATTTT. As protein: CASSLRTSEADTQYF. The V call is TRBV11-2, the J call TRBJ2-3; 9 bases line up with TRBD2. Trimming removed 5 bases from V and 4 bases from J; junction bases left unmatched: 7. Germline CDR1 and CDR2: SGHAT and FQNNGV. The CDR3 spans 15 residues.

The CDR3 is CASSLDRGGDQPQHF. The CDR3 DNA reads TGTGCCAGCAGTTTAGATCGAGGGGGGGATCAGCCCCAGCATTTT. This chain joins TRBV28 and TRBJ1-5; D might be TRBD1 (6 bases). Germline V gives CDR1 MDHEN, CDR2 SYDVKM. The CDR3 consists of 15 residues. V lost 2 bases, J lost 5 bases, and 13 bases lay in between.

The J gene is TRBJ1-4, the V gene TRBV19; tentatively, D is TRBD1 (5 bases). The CDR3 runs 14 residues. The germline V and J ends were trimmed by 9 bases and 11 bases, with 22 bases remaining between them. CDR1 is LNHDA and CDR2 is SQIVND in the germline V gene (reference sequence). CDR3 DNA: TGTGCCAGCGACCTGGGACTCTCGGACGGGAAACTGTTTTTT. Its protein product is CASDLGLSDGKLFF.

A single count supports this clone. This chain uses TRBV27 with TRBJ1-1; no clear D gene. Trimming removed 5 bases from V and 0 bases from J, with 7 bases in between. The germline CDR1 and CDR2 sequences are MNHEY and SMNVEV (reference sequence). This CDR3 contains 13 residues. CDR3 coding DNA: TGTGCCAGCAGTAACTATTTGAACACTGAAGCTTTCTTT. Its translation: CASSNYLNTEAFF.

The rearrangement uses TRBV4-1 and TRBJ1-6, with unresolved D. The CDR3 is 16 residues long. Germline V gene data show CDR1 as MGHRA and CDR2 as YSYEKL. V shed 0 bases and J shed 1 base, with 7 bases lying between them. The CDR3 sequence: CASSQDGGSYNSPLHF. Here the CDR3 DNA reads TGCGCCAGCAGCCAAGATGGAGGGTCCTATAATTCACCCCTCCACTTT.

The chain joins TRBV10-2 to TRBJ2-5; no definite D call. The V end lost 2 bases, the J end lost 4 bases, and 5 bases lay between the germline ends. The CDR3 is made up of 12 amino acids. Germline V gene lookup returns CDR1 WSHSY and CDR2 SAAADI. The CDR3: CASSEVRETQYF. CDR3 bases: TGCGCCAGCAGTGAGGTTCGAGAGACCCAGTACTTC.

This clone has a single count. CDR3 sequence reads: CATQGRWAHGYTF. DNA for the CDR3: TGTGCCACGCAAGGAAGATGGGCACATGGCTACACCTTC. The V call is TRBV6-5, the J call TRBJ1-2; D remains unclear. The CDR3 consists of 13 residues. CDR1 and CDR2 from the germline V gene are MNHEY and SVGAGI. V lost 10 bases and J lost 6, with 18 bases in between.

J is TRBJ1-5 and V is TRBV6-5; D possibly corresponds to TRBD1 (6 bases). Germline loops: CDR1 MNHEY, CDR2 SVGAGI. The CDR3 spans 13 residues. V was pared by 6 bases and J by 6 bases, with 12 bases between. The CDR3 DNA is TGTGCCAGCAGAACAGGGAGGGGTCAGCCCCAGCATTTT. Encoded protein: CASRTGRGQPQHF.

Comment on this clone: The sample contains more than one DNA sequence encoding this CDR3. The rearrangement links TRBV5-4 to TRBJ2-2; possibly TRBD1 for D (6 bases). Germline V CDR1 and CDR2: SGHNT, YYREEE (reference sequence). The CDR3 spans 13 residues. V was clipped by 2 bases and J by 4 bases, with 6 bases between them. The CDR3 DNA follows: TGTGCCAGCAGCTTCAGGGGCACCGGGGAGCTGTTTTTT. Encoded protein: CASSFRGTGELFF.